Shown below are 20 T cell receptor beta chains from a single sample sequenced in a study of cytomegalovirus exposure and HLA in healthy donors. The PCR used 60 Vbeta and 13 Jbeta primers. Repertoires were generated with immunoSEQ multiplex PCR, while TCRdb's copy carries only in-frame clones and drops some. The sample records about 200,000 clones, 86% being singletons. The sequenced material came from PBMCs. These receptors all come from a woman younger than 45 in good health and CMV-seronegative.

The chain combines TRBV14 with TRBJ1-4; TRBD1 matches at 8 bases. The J segment lost 8 bases and the V segment lost 5 bases, leaving 7 bases of the junction unmatched. The CDR3 is 14 residues long. Per the germline V gene, CDR1 is SGHDN and CDR2 is FVKESK. CDR3 sequence: CASSFTGGREKLFF. CDR3 in DNA: TGTGCCAGCAGCTTTACAGGGGGTCGGGAAAAACTGTTTTTT. Complete variable domain (other parts from reference TRBV14 and TRBJ1-4): EAGVTQFPSHSVIEKGQTVTLRCDPISGHDNLYWYRRVMGKEIKFLLHFVKESKQDESGMPNNRFLAERTGGTYSTLKVQPAELEDSGVYFCASSFTGGREKLFFGSGTQLSVL.

The V call is TRBV10-2, the J call TRBJ2-3, with no clear D. Germline loops: CDR1 WSHSY, CDR2 SAAADI. The CDR3 spans 12 residues. Trimming cost V 2 bases and J 10 bases, with 10 bases left between them. DNA of the CDR3: TGCGCCAGCAGTGAGACCAAAACAGCGCAGTATTTT. It is translated as CASSETKTAQYF.

The CDR3: CASSGIGDTGELFF. CDR3 bases: TGTGCCAGCAGTGGAATCGGAGACACCGGGGAGCTGTTTTTT. This chain links TRBV25-1 with TRBJ2-2; no reliable D call. The CDR3 runs 14 residues. The V end lost 4 bases, the J end lost 3 bases, and 9 bases lay between the germline ends. CDR1 is MGHDK, CDR2 SYGVNS, per germline.

This sequence joins TRBV9 and TRBJ2-5; 8 nucleotides align to TRBD2. The CDR3 covers 16 residues. Germline values: CDR1 SGDLS, CDR2 YYNGEE. The junction had 6 bases not matched to a gene; V was cut back by 0 bases and J by 2 bases. CDR3 nucleotides: TGTGCCAGCAGCGTAGCGAGCGGGGGTGGACAAGAGACCCAGTACTTC. Its translation is CASSVASGGGQETQYF.

This sequence joins TRBV7-9 and TRBJ2-5, with a weak D call TRBD2 (5 bases). Germline V CDR1 and CDR2: SEHNR, FQNEAQ (reference sequence). The V gene lost 2 bases and the J gene lost 6 bases, with 10 bases spanning the gap. CDR3 size: 13 residues. In DNA, the CDR3 is TGTGCCAGCAGCTTAACACGGGATAAGACCCAGTACTTC. This codes for CASSLTRDKTQYF. Looking up the rest from reference TRBV7-9 and TRBJ2-5 gives the full variable domain: DTGVSQNPRHKITKRGQNVTFRCDPISEHNRLYWYRQTLGQGPEFLTYFQNEAQLEKSRLLSDRFSAERPKGSFSTLEIQRTEQGDSAMYLCASSLTRDKTQYFGPGTRLLVL.

This sequence joins TRBV29-1 and TRBJ1-4; D remains unclear. Germline CDR1 and CDR2: SQVTM and ANQGSEA. CDR3 length equals 14 residues. V was trimmed by 0 bases and J by 10 bases, leaving 15 bases between them. CDR3 protein: CSVEDPAGSGKLFF. DNA for the CDR3: TGCAGCGTTGAAGATCCTGCAGGCAGCGGAAAACTGTTTTTT. The full variable domain, in which reference TRBV29-1 and TRBJ1-4 provide the parts outside the CDR3, is SAVISQKPSRDICQRGTSLTIQCQVDSQVTMMFWYRQQPGQSLTLIATANQGSEATYESGFVIDKFPISRPNLTFSTLTVSNMSPEDSSIYLCSVEDPAGSGKLFFGSGTQLSVL.

The chain joins TRBV28 to TRBJ1-5, with D possibly being TRBD1 (5 bases). There are 12 residues in the CDR3. In germline, CDR1 is MDHEN, CDR2 SYDVKM. V lost 6 bases and J lost 6, with 9 bases in between. CDR3 sequence: CASSSDTQPQHF. The DNA of the CDR3 is TGTGCCAGCAGCTCGGACACTCAGCCCCAGCATTTT.

The V gene is TRBV7-3, the J gene TRBJ2-3; 8 bases fit TRBD2. The CDR3 loop spans 14 amino acids. J was trimmed by 0 bases and V by 6 bases; bases with no gene match: 2. The germline CDR1 and CDR2 sequences are SGHTA and FQGTGA. As DNA, the CDR3 is TGTGCCAGCAGTAGCGGGGCTAGCACAGATACGCAGTATTTT. Amino acids: CASSSGASTDTQYF.

Only a few counts were recorded for this clone. The chain links TRBV5-1 to TRBJ2-1; the match to TRBD2 covers 12 bases. This CDR3 comprises 16 residues. V lost 4 bases to trimming and J lost 8 bases; unmatched junction nucleotides: 10. Germline CDR1 and CDR2: SGHRS and YFSETQ. CDR3 nucleotides: TGCGCCAGCAGCCGCTTGACTAGCGGGGGCCGAGATGAGCAGTTCTTC. Translated, it gives CASSRLTSGGRDEQFF.

The J gene is TRBJ2-1, the V gene TRBV9; D is ambiguous. In germline, CDR1 is SGDLS, CDR2 YYNGEE. CDR3 length: 15 residues. Trimming took off 0 bases at V and 2 bases at J, with 9 bases between the two ends. This CDR3 reads CASSVDLSPYNEQFF. For the CDR3, the DNA is TGTGCCAGCAGCGTAGATCTCAGTCCCTACAATGAGCAGTTCTTC.

The rearrangement joins TRBV18 to TRBJ2-7, with 9 nucleotides matching TRBD2. The germline V gene encodes CDR1 KGHSH and CDR2 LQKENI. This CDR3 comprises 15 residues. V was pared by 3 bases and J by 3 bases, with 6 bases of the junction left unmatched. CDR3 sequence reads: CASSPPAGGIYEQYF. In DNA form, the CDR3 reads TGTGCCAGCTCACCCCCCGCGGGAGGGATCTACGAGCAGTACTTC.

A few counts support this clone. The chain has TRBV29-1 and TRBJ2-5, with D maybe TRBD1 (5 bases). Trimming cost V 7 bases and J 5 bases, with 20 bases left between them. CDR1 and CDR2 from the germline V gene are SQVTM and ANQGSEA. CDR3 length: 14 amino acids. The CDR3 reads CSGKGLGRRETQYF. The CDR3 DNA reads as TGCAGCGGCAAGGGGCTTGGACGCCGGGAGACCCAGTACTTC.

The chain links TRBV9 to TRBJ2-7, with a possible D match to TRBD2 (5 bases). The CDR3 runs to 14 residues. Germline CDR1 is SGDLS and CDR2 is YYNGEE. V was cut by 3 bases and J by 5 bases, with 15 bases left in between. CDR3: CASSAGLFPDEQYF. DNA of the CDR3: TGTGCCAGCAGCGCCGGACTTTTCCCGGACGAGCAGTACTTC. Full variable domain (rest looked up from reference TRBV9 and TRBJ2-7): DSGVTQTPKHLITATGQRVTLRCSPRSGDLSVYWYQQSLDQGLQFLIQYYNGEERAKGNILERFSAQQFPDLHSELNLSSLELGDSALYFCASSAGLFPDEQYFGPGTRLTVT.

The chain employs TRBV4-1 and TRBJ2-7; possible D gene TRBD2, 6 bases. Trimming stripped 0 bases from V and 4 bases from J, with 19 bases between. Germline assignment: CDR1 MGHRA and CDR2 YSYEKL. This CDR3 is built from 17 residues. The CDR3 DNA is TGCGCCAGCAGCCAAGAGGGGGGATGGGGGTTAGGTTACGAGCAGTACTTC. It codes for CASSQEGGWGLGYEQYF.

The chain couples TRBV11-2 to TRBJ2-5; possible D gene TRBD1, 6 bases. V lost 4 bases to trimming and J lost 2 bases, with 14 bases between them. CDR1 SGHAT and CDR2 FQNNGV come from the germline V gene. There are 15 residues in the CDR3. CDR3 in amino acids: CASSWGPGRQETQYF. In nucleotides, the CDR3 is TGTGCCAGCAGCTGGGGGCCCGGACGGCAAGAGACCCAGTACTTC.

The J gene is TRBJ2-7, the V gene TRBV27, with a tentative D call TRBD2 (7 bases). V lost 7 bases and J lost 2, with 15 bases in between. The germline gives CDR1 MNHEY, CDR2 SMNVEV (reference sequence). The CDR3 extends over 14 amino acids. As DNA, the CDR3 is TGTGCCAGCACCTTAAGGGAGGGGGCCTACGAGCAGTACTTC. It encodes CASTLREGAYEQYF.

The rearrangement uses TRBV6-5 and TRBJ2-1; 10 nucleotides match TRBD1. Germline assignment: CDR1 MNHEY and CDR2 SVGAGI. Unmatched junction bases numbered 3, after V lost 7 bases and J lost 0 bases. The CDR3 is 15 residues long. CDR3 protein: CASKRQGASYNEQFF. CDR3 nucleotides: TGTGCCAGCAAAAGACAGGGGGCCTCCTACAATGAGCAGTTCTTC.

This chain's CDR3 is CASSPLGTVETGELFF. DNA for the CDR3: TGTGCCAGCAGTCCCCTCGGGACAGTTGAAACCGGGGAGCTGTTTTTT. The V call is TRBV28, the J call TRBJ2-2; 7 nucleotides line up with TRBD1. Germline CDR1 and CDR2: MDHEN and SYDVKM. Losses at the gene ends were 5 bases for V and 5 bases for J; bases not matched to a gene: 11. The CDR3 has 16 residues. Filled out from reference TRBV28 and TRBJ2-2, the complete variable domain reads DVKVTQSSRYLVKRTGEKVFLECVQDMDHENMFWYRQDPGLGLRLIYFSYDVKMKEKGDIPEGYSVSREKKERFSLILESASTNQTSMYLCASSPLGTVETGELFFGEGSRLTVL.

This chain joins TRBV28 and TRBJ1-5; D gene unclear. V lost 3 bases, J lost 3 bases, and 15 bases lay in between. This CDR3 comprises 16 residues. CDR1 and CDR2 from the germline V gene are MDHEN and SYDVKM. CDR3 residues: CASSFLPGVTNQPQHF. CDR3 DNA sequence: TGTGCCAGCAGTTTCTTACCCGGGGTTACCAATCAGCCCCAGCATTTT.

The J gene is TRBJ2-3, the V gene TRBV5-8; D may be TRBD2 (6 bases). This CDR3 has 16 residues. Trimming pared 2 bases from V and 2 bases from J, leaving 15 bases between. The germline gives CDR1 SGHTS, CDR2 YDEGEE. The CDR3 here is CASSLPTPSATDTQYF. As DNA, the CDR3 is TGTGCCAGCAGCTTACCTACCCCTAGCGCCACAGATACGCAGTATTTT.